A single TCR beta chain is shown here with its context. CDR1 is SGHTA, CDR2 FQGNSA, per germline. The CDR3 is 14 residues long. The V end lost 6 bases, the J end lost 4 bases, and 15 bases lay between the germline ends. The data originate from a study of blood T cell repertoires in COVID-19. The overall study: Acute and convalescent COVID-19 samples came from the United States, Italy and Spain.

Participants were aged about 18 to 90 years, lived in about two dozen US areas, and enrolled virtually. Participant-given clinical history determined each cohort assignment. This table comes from immunoSEQ multiplex PCR, and its TCRdb copy is limited to in-frame clones, with some not included. The sample lists approximately 220,000 clones, 86% occurring once. The chain carries TRBV7-2 and TRBJ1-2, with D tentatively TRBD1 (6 bases). The sample consisted of PBMCs or T cells enriched from blood (not recorded which). The sequence was collected from a woman in her twenties or thirties who had been exposed to COVID-19. The CDR3 region is CASSKFGTLYGYTF. The CDR3 nucleotides are TGTGCCAGCAGTAAATTCGGGACACTCTATGGCTACACCTTC.